The 13 T cell receptor beta chains reported below all come from one sample, sequenced in a study of cytomegalovirus exposure and HLA in healthy donors. PCR used 60 Vbeta primers and 13 Jbeta primers. Profiling relied on immunoSEQ multiplex PCR, and the TCRdb table lists in-frame clones only, not all of them. The sample lists around 52,000 clones, roughly 80% occurring once. What was sequenced was PBMCs. The receptors come from a man aged 40-49 years in good health and CMV-seronegative.

As DNA, the CDR3 is TGCGCCAGCAGCCAAGATGGGTTAGCGGGGGAGGATGAGCAGTTCTTC. Amino acid sequence: CASSQDGLAGEDEQFF. The rearrangement uses TRBV4-3 and TRBJ2-1; 9 bases align to TRBD2. CDR3 length equals 16 residues. The V segment lost 0 bases and the J segment 8 bases; nucleotides outside the gene matches: 8. Germline assignment: CDR1 LGHNA and CDR2 YSLEER.

This clone was recorded once. The rearrangement links TRBV7-8 to TRBJ2-7; TRBD1 matches 8 bases. The CDR3 consists of 17 residues. Trimming at V came to 7 bases and at J to 2 bases, leaving 16 bases not matched to a gene. Per the germline V gene, CDR1 is SGHVS and CDR2 is FQNEAQ. Here the CDR3 DNA reads TGTGCCAGCAACGCCGACAGGGGCCGAGGCCCGCCCTACGAGCAGTACTTC. As protein: CASNADRGRGPPYEQYF.

This chain joins TRBV29-1 and TRBJ1-2; 8 nucleotides match TRBD1. This CDR3 spans 14 amino acids. Looked up from germline, CDR1 is SQVTM and CDR2 is ANQGSEA. The junction had 7 bases not matched to a gene; V was cut back by 4 bases and J by 3 bases. CDR3 in DNA: TGCAGCGTTGTATTTCCGGGACAGGACTATGGCTACACCTTC. Translating it yields CSVVFPGQDYGYTF.

This chain links TRBV7-2 with TRBJ1-1, with a possible D match to TRBD1 (5 bases). Per the germline V gene, CDR1 is SGHTA and CDR2 is FQGNSA. There are 15 residues in the CDR3. V gave up 1 base and J gave up 1 base, with 10 bases separating them. This CDR3 is CASSLGSRANTEAFF. In DNA form, the CDR3 reads TGTGCCAGCAGCTTAGGTTCCAGGGCGAACACTGAAGCTTTCTTT.

The chain combines TRBV5-1 with TRBJ2-3; weak D call: TRBD1 (6 bases). This CDR3 contains 13 residues. Germline assignment: CDR1 SGHRS and CDR2 YFSETQ. The germline V and J ends were trimmed by 0 bases and 9 bases, with 11 bases remaining between them. DNA for the CDR3: TGCGCCAGCAGCTTGGAGGGGACATCCACGCAGTATTTT. Its translation is CASSLEGTSTQYF.

The rearrangement links TRBV5-1 to TRBJ1-2; 7 nucleotides align to TRBD1. The V gene's germline CDR1 is SGHRS and CDR2 YFSETQ. This CDR3 is 18 amino acids long. The trim removed 0 bases at V and 3 bases at J, leaving 14 bases unmatched. CDR3 residues: CASSLAGPRQGSDYGYTF. The CDR3 bases are TGCGCCAGCAGCTTGGCCGGTCCCCGACAGGGCTCGGACTATGGCTACACCTTC.

The DNA of the CDR3 is TGTGCCAGCAGCCGGACCCCAAGGACGGGGAACGGCTACACCTTC. Residues: CASSRTPRTGNGYTF. The chain couples TRBV6-5 to TRBJ1-2; D is unclear. The V end lost 6 bases, the J end lost 8 bases, and 22 bases lay between the germline ends. This CDR3 contains 15 residues. Germline-derived CDR1 and CDR2 are MNHEY and SVGAGI.

This clone has more than one count but fewer than ten. This sample also contains other DNA sequences that code for the same CDR3. The V and J genes are TRBV2 and TRBJ2-1; D is uncertain. Per the germline V gene, CDR1 is SNHLY and CDR2 is FYNNEI. V was trimmed by 5 bases and J by 7 bases, leaving 6 bases between them. There are 11 residues in the CDR3. CDR3 sequence (DNA): TGTGCCAGCAGTTACAGTAATGAGCAGTTCTTC. This translates into CASSYSNEQFF.

This chain joins TRBV5-1 and TRBJ2-5, with TRBD1 identical over 11 bases. J was trimmed by 4 bases and V by 0 bases; bases with no gene match: 5. The CDR3 has 16 residues. The germline V gene has CDR1 SGHRS and CDR2 YFSETQ. The CDR3 DNA is TGCGCCAGCAGCTTGGGGGGACAGGGGGAAGGAGAGACCCAGTACTTC. Protein: CASSLGGQGEGETQYF.

The chain carries TRBV27 and TRBJ2-5; D might be TRBD1 (6 bases). Germline V gene lookup returns CDR1 MNHEY and CDR2 SMNVEV (reference sequence). This CDR3 contains 12 residues. V gave up 6 bases and J gave up 4 bases, with 9 bases separating them. CDR3: CASSVRGETQYF. The CDR3 DNA is TGTGCCAGCAGCGTCAGGGGAGAGACCCAGTACTTC.

This chain links TRBV5-1 with TRBJ2-7; 10 bases fit TRBD1. The germline V gene encodes CDR1 SGHRS and CDR2 YFSETQ. Trimming took 4 bases from V and 5 from J; bases not matched to a gene: 9. The CDR3 totals 15 residues. CDR3 residues: CASSLGQGRYNEQYF. The DNA for the CDR3 is TGCGCCAGCAGCCTGGGACAGGGGCGTTACAACGAGCAGTACTTC.

V is TRBV18 and J is TRBJ2-3; 7 bases are shared with TRBD2. CDR1 is KGHSH and CDR2 is LQKENI in the germline V gene. The J segment lost 1 base and the V segment lost 3 bases, leaving 4 bases of the junction unmatched. The CDR3 length is 15 residues. The CDR3 region has the DNA TGTGCCAGCTCACCTGGCGCGGGGGGCACAGATACGCAGTATTTT. Amino acids: CASSPGAGGTDTQYF.

V and J are TRBV27 and TRBJ1-6; possible D gene TRBD1, 5 bases. Trimming left V 5 bases short and J 5 bases short, with 13 bases between. This CDR3 contains 15 residues. Per germline, CDR1 MNHEY and CDR2 SMNVEV (reference sequence). In DNA, the CDR3 is TGTGCCAGCAGTGAGCGAGGAGGGGATAATTCACCCCTCCACTTT. Its translation: CASSERGGDNSPLHF.